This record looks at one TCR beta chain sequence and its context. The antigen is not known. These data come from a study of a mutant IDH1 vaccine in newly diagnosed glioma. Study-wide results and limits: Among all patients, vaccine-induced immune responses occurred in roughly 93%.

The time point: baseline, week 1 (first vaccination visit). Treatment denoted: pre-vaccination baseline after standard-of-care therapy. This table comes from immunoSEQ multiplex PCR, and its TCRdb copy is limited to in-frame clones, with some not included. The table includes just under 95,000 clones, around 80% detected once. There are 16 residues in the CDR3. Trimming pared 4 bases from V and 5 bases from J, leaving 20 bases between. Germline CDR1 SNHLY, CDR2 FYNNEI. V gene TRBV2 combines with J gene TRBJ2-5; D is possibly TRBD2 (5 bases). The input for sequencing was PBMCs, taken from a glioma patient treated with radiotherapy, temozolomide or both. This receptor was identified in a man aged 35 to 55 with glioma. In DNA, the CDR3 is TGTGCCAGCAGTGGGGAGCACGTCTTAAGCGGCGAGACCCAGTACTTC. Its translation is CASSGEHVLSGETQYF.